Presented here are 27 T cell receptor delta chains from one specimen sequenced in a study of gamma-delta chains in newborns, infants, children. TCRdb fed the reads to CATT. Of approximately 2,000 delta-chain clones listed, approximately 1.6% are singletons. Sequencing was carried out using blood. All receptors derive from a child who was a newborn, infant or young child, either healthy, febrile or measles-vaccinated (not recorded which).

Notes on this clone: A read error likely explains why the TCRdb protein, taken from a much larger clone, differs from this DNA's translation at residue 4; the protein shown is translated from the DNA. This chain connects TRDV2 to TRDJ1; TRDD3 might be the D (5 bases). This CDR3 comprises 15 residues. The germline V gene has CDR1 GEAIGNYY and CDR2 EKD. The V gene lost 5 bases and the J gene lost 0 bases, with 15 bases spanning the gap. CDR3 sequence reads: CACATNVLDTDKLIF. The CDR3 DNA reads as TGTGCCTGTGCCACGAATGTACTGGACACCGATAAACTCATCTTT.

With respect to this clone: A read error may be the cause here, since a much bigger clone is one base away. In the same sample, other DNA sequences code for this CDR3. The chain joins TRDV3 to TRDJ1; TRDD3 aligns across 9 bases. Per the germline V gene, CDR1 is TVYSNPD and CDR2 is GDNSRS (reference sequence). This CDR3 is 14 amino acids long. J was trimmed by 3 bases and V by 2 bases; bases with no gene match: 7. DNA for the CDR3: TGTGCCTTTGGCCACTGGGGGACGGCCGATAAACTCATCTTT. Its translation is CAFGHWGTADKLIF.

This clone has more than one count but fewer than ten. The protein TCRdb gives is from a much larger clone and does not agree with this DNA's translation at residue 3, likely a read error; the protein shown here comes from the DNA. The rearrangement links TRDV1 to TRDJ1, with D maybe TRDD3 (6 bases). The CDR3 is made up of 16 amino acids. CDR1 and CDR2 from the germline V gene are TSWWSYY and QGS. The CDR3 spells CAPGEFPLSGRTRLIF. The CDR3 DNA is TGTGCTCCTGGGGAATTCCCCCTCTCAGGCAGAACTAGACTCATCTTT.

The rearrangement joins TRDV1 to TRDJ1, with 13 bases identical to TRDD3. Trimming removed 0 bases from V and 8 bases from J; junction bases left unmatched: 27. This CDR3 has 23 residues. Germline V CDR1 and CDR2: TSWWSYY, QGS. The CDR3 region is CALGELSLNPFTGGYAGGEKLIF. The CDR3 DNA reads TGTGCTCTTGGGGAACTATCCCTCAACCCCTTTACTGGGGGATACGCAGGGGGCGAAAAACTCATCTTT.

In the case of this clone: This DNA translates differently at residue 11 from the TCRdb protein, which is that of a much larger clone; a read error is likely, and the protein shown is the DNA's own translation. This chain joins TRDV1 and TRDJ1, with TRDD3 matching 7 bases. CDR1 is TSWWSYY, CDR2 QGS, per germline. The CDR3 length is 17 residues. Unmatched junction bases numbered 19, after V lost 5 bases and J lost 7 bases. In DNA form, the CDR3 reads TGTGCTCTTGGGAACTGGGTTCCACTACTGTGGGATACTAAACTCATCTTT. Protein: CALGNWVPLLWDTKLIF.

This clone is categorized as medium-sized. The sample carries other DNA sequences with the same CDR3. The chain carries TRDV1 and TRDJ1; 11 nucleotides line up with TRDD3. After removal of 4 bases from V and 3 bases from J, the junction contained 22 bases not matched to a gene. CDR1 and CDR2 (germline): TSWWSYY, QGS. The CDR3 loop spans 21 amino acids. In DNA form, the CDR3 reads TGTGCTCTTGGGGCTCACCACGTCTGGCGACTGGGGGATAGTAACTCCGATAAACTCATCTTT. It is translated as CALGAHHVWRLGDSNSDKLIF.

This clone is deemed medium-sized. The chain links TRDV1 to TRDJ1; 8 nucleotides agree with TRDD3. Germline assignment: CDR1 TSWWSYY and CDR2 QGS. The CDR3 has 25 residues. Unmatched junction bases numbered 31, after V lost 1 base and J lost 0 bases. Here the CDR3 DNA reads TGTGCTCTTGGGGAACAGAACTTCCTCAACCGAGCTCTACTGGGGATACCCCCGTACACCGATAAACTCATCTTT. Protein sequence: CALGEQNFLNRALLGIPPYTDKLIF.

Remarks on this clone: It differs at one base from a far larger clone, so likely a read error. This sample includes further DNA sequences coding for the same CDR3. The V and J genes are TRDV2 and TRDJ1; 9 bases match TRDD3. This CDR3 is built from 16 residues. Per the germline V gene, CDR1 is GEAIGNYY and CDR2 is EKD. CDR3: CACDQSTGGHTDKLIF. DNA for the CDR3: TGTGCCTGTGACCAGAGTACTGGGGGACACACCGATAAGCTCATCTTT.

Only a few counts were recorded for this clone. The TCRdb protein comes from a much larger clone and disagrees with this DNA's translation at residue 4, likely due to a read error; the protein given here is derived from the DNA. The rearrangement links TRDV1 to TRDJ1; D may match TRDD2 or TRDD3 (6 bases each). The CDR3 consists of 22 residues. Germline CDR1 is TSWWSYY and CDR2 is QGS. The CDR3 protein is CALWETPPSYPLGYLRTDKLIF. The CDR3 DNA is TGTGCTCTTTGGGAAACTCCTCCATCCTACCCTCTGGGGTACTTGAGAACCGATAAACTCATCTTT.

This clone came up a few times. The protein TCRdb lists belongs to a much larger clone and differs from this DNA's translation at residue 10, which points to a read error; the protein shown is made from the DNA. The chain joins TRDV2 to TRDJ1; 9 bases fit TRDD3. Germline V gene sequence: CDR1 GEAIGNYY, CDR2 EKD. After removal of 9 bases from V and 3 bases from J, the junction contained 16 bases not matched to a gene. This CDR3 comprises 16 residues. The CDR3 DNA sequence: TGTGCCATCATAGCGGGGATACGCGATAGAGCCGATAAACTCATCTTT. It encodes CAIIAGIRDRADKLIF.

This clone is medium-sized within its sample. CDR3 protein: CALGELARPSCGWGISDKLIF. CDR3 in DNA: TGTGCTCTTGGGGAACTAGCAAGGCCTTCTTGCGGCTGGGGGATTTCCGATAAACTCATCTTT. This chain connects TRDV1 to TRDJ1; 9 bases line up with TRDD3. The CDR3 sequence is 21 residues long. Germline trimming cut 0 bases from V and 3 bases from J; bases unmatched to any gene: 20. Germline loops: CDR1 TSWWSYY, CDR2 QGS.

Turning to this clone: A single base separates this from a much larger clone, so it may be a read error. The chain combines TRDV1 with TRDJ3, with 12 bases that match TRDD3. The J segment lost 1 base and the V segment lost 4 bases, leaving 26 bases of the junction unmatched. The CDR3 extends over 26 amino acids. Germline CDR1 reads TSWWSYY; CDR2 reads QGS. In nucleotides, the CDR3 is TGTGCTCTTGGGGGGATTCTTCCCGAGTCGTGGTTGACTGGGGGATACAGATCCTGGGACACCCGACAGATGTTTTTC. Translated, it gives CALGGILPESWLTGGYRSWDTRQMFF.

This clone was counted between two and nine times. The translation of this DNA and the TCRdb protein of a much larger clone differ at residue 14, probably owing to a read error; the protein shown here is translated from the DNA. The chain joins TRDV1 to TRDJ1; TRDD3 matches 8 bases. Per the germline V gene, CDR1 is TSWWSYY and CDR2 is QGS. The CDR3 is 19 amino acids. J gave up 3 bases and V 3 bases, and 18 bases lay outside the gene matches. The CDR3 nucleotides are TGTGCTCTTGGGGACAGAATTTCTTCCCCCTGGGGGAGTCCCGATAAACTCATCTTT. It codes for CALGDRISSPWGSPDKLIF.

In its sample, this clone ranks as medium-sized. An end of the junction does not agree with germline; a read error may underlie this. This sample includes further DNA sequences coding for the same CDR3. This chain links TRDV3 with TRDJ1; TRDD3 matches 10 bases. This CDR3 has 19 residues. CDR1 and CDR2 (germline): TVYSNPD, GDNSRS (reference sequence). CDR3 protein: CACPSHAILGDQFTDKLIF. CDR3 nucleotide sequence: TGTGCCTGTCCTTCGCACGCAATACTGGGGGATCAGTTCACCGATAAGCTCATCTTT. Using reference TRDV3 and TRDJ1 for the parts outside the CDR3, the full variable domain is CDKVTQSSPDQTVASGSEVVLLCTYDTVYSNPDLFWYRIRPDYSFQFVFYGDNSRSEGADFTQGRFSVKHILTQKAFHLVISPVRTEDSATYYCACPSHAILGDQFTDKLIFGKGTRVTVEP.

Concerning this clone itself: TCRdb assigns this DNA the protein of a much larger clone, which departs from its translation at residue 11; this likely reflects a read error, and the protein shown comes from translating the DNA. The chain couples TRDV2 to TRDJ1, with 9 bases aligning to TRDD3. Germline V CDR1 and CDR2: GEAIGNYY, EKD. This CDR3 has 16 residues. The V and J ends lost 9 bases and 4 bases, in that order; junction bases with no gene match: 17. CDR3 sequence reads: CAIIAGIRDGVDKLIF. CDR3 coding DNA: TGTGCCATCATAGCGGGGATACGCGATGGAGTCGATAAACTCATCTTT.

This clone has just a few counts. A much larger clone sits a single nucleotide away, making a read error possible. This sample also contains other DNA sequences that code for the same CDR3. CDR3 nucleotide sequence: TGCGCTCTTGGGGACTCCCTTCCACAAGTCCCTCTGGGGGAACCGGACACCGATAAACTCATCTTT. It yields the protein CALGDSLPQVPLGEPDTDKLIF. The rearrangement uses TRDV1 and TRDJ1, with TRDD3 matching over 8 bases. This CDR3 comprises 22 residues. Germline CDR1 TSWWSYY, CDR2 QGS.

Details on this clone: The TCRdb protein comes from a much larger clone and disagrees with this DNA's translation at residue 7, likely due to a read error; the protein given here is derived from the DNA. CDR3 residues: CALGEVTFYWGISRSTDKLIF. The CDR3 nucleotides are TGTGCTCTTGGGGAAGTCACTTTTTACTGGGGGATTTCGCGATCCACCGATAAACTCATCTTT. The chain links TRDV1 to TRDJ1, with 10 bases matching TRDD3. The J segment lost 1 base and the V segment lost 2 bases, leaving 19 bases of the junction unmatched. CDR3 length: 21 amino acids. The germline V gene has CDR1 TSWWSYY and CDR2 QGS.

This clone was found a few times. This is likely an artifact of a read error, given a far larger clone one base away. The same CDR3 also results from other DNA sequences found in this sample. The chain joins TRDV1 to TRDJ1; 7 positions agree with TRDD3. This CDR3 is built from 21 residues. CDR1 and CDR2 from the germline V gene are TSWWSYY and QGS. CDR3 region: CALGELALPSRCLLGENKLIF. The CDR3 DNA follows: TGTGCTCTAGGGGAACTGGCTCTCCCATCCCGATGCCTTTTGGGGGAGAATAAACTCATCTTT.

This clone was counted a few times. This sequence may be a read error, since a much larger clone differs from it by one base. The same CDR3 arises from other DNA sequences in this sample as well. The chain joins TRDV1 to TRDJ1, with TRDD3 matching over 9 bases. Unmatched junction bases numbered 22, after V lost 5 bases and J lost 0 bases. CDR1 is TSWWSYY, CDR2 QGS, per germline. This CDR3 comprises 21 residues. This CDR3 reads CALGPTGPYWGTRPYTDKLIF. CDR3 coding DNA: TGTGCTCTTGGGCCCACAGGACCCTACTGGGGGACTAGGCCGTACACCGATAAACTCATCTTT.

With respect to this clone: The protein in TCRdb stems from a much larger clone and differs at residue 14 from this DNA's translation, likely a read error; here the protein is translated from the DNA. V is TRDV1 and J is TRDJ1; no firm D call. The CDR3 contains 17 residues. The germline gives CDR1 TSWWSYY, CDR2 QGS. In DNA, the CDR3 is TGTGCTCTTGGGGAACTCCGTGGTGGTCGCCACGCCGATAGACTCATCTTT. It encodes CALGELRGGRHADRLIF.

As regards this clone: TCRdb's entry gives the protein of a much larger clone, which mismatches this DNA's translation at residue 7, likely from a read error; the protein reported here is translated from the DNA. CDR3: CACDTAEGFLADKLIF. The CDR3 DNA reads TGTGCCTGTGACACCGCTGAGGGCTTTCTGGCCGATAAACTCATCTTT. The rearrangement links TRDV2 to TRDJ1; D remains unclear. The germline CDR1 and CDR2 sequences are GEAIGNYY and EKD. The CDR3 loop spans 16 amino acids. The V gene lost 0 bases and the J gene lost 3 bases, with 16 bases spanning the gap.

V usage is TRDV1 and J usage is TRDJ1, with 9 bases aligning to TRDD3. The germline CDR1 and CDR2 sequences are TSWWSYY and QGS. V lost 4 bases and J lost 4; bases outside the gene matches: 31. The CDR3 length is 23 residues. CDR3 loop: CALGGEFRYGWGIKVRGIDKLIF. The CDR3 region has the DNA TGTGCTCTTGGGGGGGAATTTCGCTACGGTTGGGGGATAAAGGTCCGAGGGATCGATAAACTCATCTTT.

This clone came up a few times. TCRdb's protein, taken from a much larger clone, differs from this DNA's translation at residue 12, likely owing to a read error; the protein displayed comes from the DNA. This chain connects TRDV3 to TRDJ1; 7 nucleotides agree with TRDD3. The V segment lost 5 bases and the J segment 2 bases; nucleotides outside the gene matches: 32. Germline V lookup: CDR1 TVYSNPD, CDR2 GDNSRS (reference sequence). The CDR3 sequence is 21 residues long. The CDR3 nucleotides are TGTGCCACCTTTTGGGCCACTGGGGACGGAACCAATTGGGACTTAACCGATAAACTCATCTTT. It yields the protein CATFWATGDGTNWDLTDKLIF.

This clone appeared a few times. A clone one base away is much larger, so this may be a read error. This CDR3 is also generated by other DNA sequences in the sample. The chain joins TRDV1 to TRDJ1; D is possibly TRDD2 (6 bases). This CDR3 has 23 residues. CDR1 and CDR2 (germline): TSWWSYY, QGS. Trimming pared 3 bases from V and 0 bases from J, leaving 35 bases between. CDR3 nucleotides: TGTGCTCTTGGGGAGACCTTCCAACAGAGGTGTGGTCTGGGAATACAGTACACCGATAAACTCATCTTT. This sequence encodes CALGETFQQRCGLGIQYTDKLIF.

Only a few counts were recorded for this clone. This may be a read error: a much more frequent sequence differs by one nucleotide. The sample carries other DNA sequences with the same CDR3. This sequence joins TRDV1 and TRDJ1; D is perhaps TRDD2 (8 bases). The CDR3 is 23 amino acids. The germline V gene encodes CDR1 TSWWSYY and CDR2 QGS. CDR3 in amino acids: CALGEFTFLLLGGSGLNTDKLIF. The CDR3 DNA is TGTGCTCTTGGGGAATTTACCTTCCTATTACTAGGGGGATCCGGGCTGAACACCGATAAGCTCATCTTT.

This clone is medium-sized within its sample. This CDR3 is also generated by other DNA sequences in the sample. The chain joins TRDV1 to TRDJ1; 8 bases align to TRDD3. The CDR3 contains 23 residues. With V trimmed by 3 bases and J by 0 bases, 27 bases remained unmatched. Germline V gene sequence: CDR1 TSWWSYY, CDR2 QGS. The CDR3 sequence: CALGETFQQRCGLGIQYTDKLIF. Written as DNA, the CDR3 is TGTGCTCTTGGGGAGACCTTCCAACAGAGGTGTGGTCTGGGGATACAGTACACCGATAAACTCATCTTT.

By share, this clone counts as medium-sized. The V and J genes are TRDV1 and TRDJ1, with unresolved D. Per germline, CDR1 TSWWSYY and CDR2 QGS. There are 15 residues in the CDR3. V dropped 0 bases and J dropped 0 bases, with 8 bases sitting between them. The DNA for the CDR3 is TGTGCTCTTGGGGAACTCCTGTCTTACACCGATAAACTCATCTTT. Translating gives CALGELLSYTDKLIF.